These 5 T cell receptor beta chains originate from one sample sequenced in a study of metastatic and nonmetastatic thyroid tumors. No treatment had been given to any patient before thyroid surgery. Via MiXCR, TCRdb re-called the PCR reads. Of about 40,000 clones in the sample, approximately 10% are singletons; the top ten hold around 21%. The specimen was blood. The receptors were sampled from a female donor with papillary thyroid cancer or a benign thyroid nodule (not recorded which). Some clones in this sample may be carry-over from other donors' samples.

This clone was recorded many times. The genes are TRBV2 and TRBJ2-3; a possible D gene is TRBD2 (6 bases). CDR1 SNHLY and CDR2 FYNNEI come from the germline V gene. The CDR3 sequence is 15 residues long. Trimming took off 7 bases at V and 4 bases at J, with 18 bases between the two ends. The CDR3 nucleotides are TGTGCCAGCAAGGAGGAGGGGTGGGCGGCAGATACGCAGTATTTT. This encodes CASKEEGWAADTQYF.

This clone has at least ten counts. This chain links TRBV11-3 with TRBJ2-7; TRBD1 might be the D (6 bases). The CDR3 is made up of 12 amino acids. Germline V CDR1 and CDR2: SGHNT, YENEEA. Trimming took off 4 bases at V and 4 bases at J, with 8 bases between the two ends. The CDR3 protein is CASSSTGYEQYF. CDR3 DNA sequence: TGTGCCAGCAGCTCAACAGGGTACGAGCAGTACTTC.

In its sample, this clone was seen many times. The rearrangement uses TRBV20-1 and TRBJ2-1; no clear D gene. Germline V gives CDR1 DFQATT, CDR2 SNEGSKA (reference sequence). V was trimmed by 1 base and J by 3 bases, leaving 13 bases between them. The CDR3 consists of 15 residues. Here the CDR3 reads CSARALARFYNEQFF. In DNA form, the CDR3 reads TGCAGTGCTAGAGCCTTGGCTAGGTTCTACAATGAGCAGTTCTTC.

This clone occurred many times. V usage is TRBV20-1 and J usage is TRBJ2-1; D is tentatively TRBD1 or TRBD2 (5 bases each). The CDR3 has 16 amino acids. V gave up 0 bases and J gave up 6 bases, with 18 bases separating them. Germline CDR1 DFQATT, CDR2 SNEGSKA (reference sequence). The CDR3 protein is CSARDPVSRGRNEQFF. DNA for the CDR3: TGCAGTGCTAGAGATCCAGTTTCCCGGGGACGCAATGAGCAGTTCTTC.

This clone came up a few times. With a much larger clone just one base away, this may be a read error. The rearrangement joins TRBV25-1 to TRBJ2-7; the D is unclear. CDR1 is MGHDK and CDR2 is SYGVNS in the germline V gene. The V end was cut by 3 bases, the J end by 4 bases, with 4 bases between. This CDR3 has 11 amino acids. Written as DNA, the CDR3 is TGTGCCAGCAGTGAGTGGTACGAGCAGTACTTC. It codes for CASSEWYEQYF.